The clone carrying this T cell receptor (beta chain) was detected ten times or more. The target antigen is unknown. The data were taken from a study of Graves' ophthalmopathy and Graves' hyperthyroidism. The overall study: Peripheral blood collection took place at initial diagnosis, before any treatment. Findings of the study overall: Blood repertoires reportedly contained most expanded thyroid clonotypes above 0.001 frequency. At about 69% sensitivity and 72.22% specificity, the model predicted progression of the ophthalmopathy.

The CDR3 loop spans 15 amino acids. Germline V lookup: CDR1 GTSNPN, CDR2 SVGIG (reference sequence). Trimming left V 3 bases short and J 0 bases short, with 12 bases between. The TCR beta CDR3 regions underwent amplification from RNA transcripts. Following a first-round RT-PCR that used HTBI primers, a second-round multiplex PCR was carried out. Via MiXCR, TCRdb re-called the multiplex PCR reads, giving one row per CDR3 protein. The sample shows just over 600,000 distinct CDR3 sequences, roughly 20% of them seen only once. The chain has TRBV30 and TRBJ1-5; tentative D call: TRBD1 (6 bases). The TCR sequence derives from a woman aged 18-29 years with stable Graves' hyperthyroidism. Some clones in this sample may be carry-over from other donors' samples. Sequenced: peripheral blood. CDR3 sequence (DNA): TGTGCCTGGAGGGAACAGGGAAATAGCAATCAGCCCCAGCATTTT. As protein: CAWREQGNSNQPQHF.